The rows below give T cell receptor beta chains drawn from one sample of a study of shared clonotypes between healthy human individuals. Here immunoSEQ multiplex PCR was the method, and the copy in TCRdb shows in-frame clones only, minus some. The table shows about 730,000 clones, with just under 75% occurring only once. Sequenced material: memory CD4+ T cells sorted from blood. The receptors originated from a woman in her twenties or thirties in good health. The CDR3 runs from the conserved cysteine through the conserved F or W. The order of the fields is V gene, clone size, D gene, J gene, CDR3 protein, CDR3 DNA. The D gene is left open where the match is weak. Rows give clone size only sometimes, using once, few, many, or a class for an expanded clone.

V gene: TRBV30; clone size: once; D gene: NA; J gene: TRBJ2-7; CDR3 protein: CAYRGGYDGEQYF; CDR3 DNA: TGTGCCTACCGAGGCGGGTATGATGGCGAGCAGTACTTC
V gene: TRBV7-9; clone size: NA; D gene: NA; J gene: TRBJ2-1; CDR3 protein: CASSPLGDEQFF; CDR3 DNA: TGTGCCAGCAGCCCGCTAGGGGATGAGCAGTTCTTC
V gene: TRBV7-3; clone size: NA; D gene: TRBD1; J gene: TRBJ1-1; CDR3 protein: CASSLAGGATEAFF; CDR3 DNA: TGTGCCAGCAGCTTAGCAGGGGGCGCAACTGAAGCTTTCTTT
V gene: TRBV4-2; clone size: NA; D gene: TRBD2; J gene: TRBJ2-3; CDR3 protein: CASSQKRAGTRDTQYF; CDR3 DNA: TGTGCCAGCAGCCAAAAACGAGCGGGGACCCGGGATACGCAGTATTTT
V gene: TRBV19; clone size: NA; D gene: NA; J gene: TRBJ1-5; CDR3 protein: CASSIGMIRDNQPQHF; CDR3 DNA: TGTGCCAGTAGTATAGGGATGATCCGGGACAATCAGCCCCAGCATTTT
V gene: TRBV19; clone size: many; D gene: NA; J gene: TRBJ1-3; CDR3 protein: CASSISKSGNTIYF; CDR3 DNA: TGTGCCAGTAGTATAAGCAAATCCGGAAACACCATATATTTT
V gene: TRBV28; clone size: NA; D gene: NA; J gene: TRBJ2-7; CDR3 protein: CASSFVRKWEQYF; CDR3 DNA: TGTGCCAGCAGTTTTGTCAGAAAGTGGGAGCAGTACTTC
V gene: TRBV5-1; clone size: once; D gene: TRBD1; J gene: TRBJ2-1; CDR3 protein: CASSLGAGGYNEQFF; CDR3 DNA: TGCGCCAGCAGCCTCGGGGCAGGGGGCTACAATGAGCAGTTCTTC
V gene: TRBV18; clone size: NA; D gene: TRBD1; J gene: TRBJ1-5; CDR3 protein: CASSQNRGNQPQHF; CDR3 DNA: TGTGCCAGCTCACAAAACAGGGGGAATCAGCCCCAGCATTTT
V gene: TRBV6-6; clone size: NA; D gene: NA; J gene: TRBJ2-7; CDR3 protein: CASSPRAGTLKNEQYF; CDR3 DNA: TGTGCCAGCAGTCCCAGGGCAGGGACTTTGAAAAACGAGCAGTACTTC
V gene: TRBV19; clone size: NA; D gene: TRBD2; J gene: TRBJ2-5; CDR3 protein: CASSMASGGTETQYF; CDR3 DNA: TGTGCCAGTAGTATGGCTAGCGGAGGAACGGAGACCCAGTACTTC
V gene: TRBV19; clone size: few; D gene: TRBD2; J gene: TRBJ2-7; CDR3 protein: CASSILGLAGLYEQYF; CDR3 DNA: TGTGCCAGTAGTATTCTTGGCCTAGCGGGCCTCTACGAGCAGTACTTC
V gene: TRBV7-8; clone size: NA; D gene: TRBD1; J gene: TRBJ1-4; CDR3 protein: CASSVQGAREKLFF; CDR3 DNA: TGTGCCAGCAGCGTACAGGGGGCAAGAGAAAAACTGTTTTTT
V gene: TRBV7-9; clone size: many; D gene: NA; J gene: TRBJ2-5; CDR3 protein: CASSLAQGQETQYF; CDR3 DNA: TGTGCCAGCAGCTTAGCCCAGGGGCAAGAGACCCAGTACTTC
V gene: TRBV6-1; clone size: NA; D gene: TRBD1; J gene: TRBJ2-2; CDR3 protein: CASRLQGAQGELFF; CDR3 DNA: TGTGCCAGCAGGCTACAGGGGGCTCAGGGGGAGCTGTTTTTT
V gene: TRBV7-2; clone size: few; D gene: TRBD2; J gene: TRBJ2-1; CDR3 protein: CASRASSGQQFF; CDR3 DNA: TGTGCCAGCAGAGCTTCTAGCGGCCAGCAGTTCTTC
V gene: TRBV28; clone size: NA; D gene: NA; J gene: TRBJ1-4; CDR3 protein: CASSSRRGPEKLFF; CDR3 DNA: TGTGCCAGCAGTTCGAGGAGGGGCCCCGAAAAACTGTTTTTT
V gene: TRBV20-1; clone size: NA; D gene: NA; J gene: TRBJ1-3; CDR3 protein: CSARAGNTIYF; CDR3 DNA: TGCAGTGCTAGAGCTGGAAACACCATATATTTT
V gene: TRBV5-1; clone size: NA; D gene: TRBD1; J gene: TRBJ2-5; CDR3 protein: CASSPGTAATYYQETQYF; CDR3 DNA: TGCGCCAGCAGCCCCGGGACAGCCGCTACGTATTACCAAGAGACCCAGTACTTC
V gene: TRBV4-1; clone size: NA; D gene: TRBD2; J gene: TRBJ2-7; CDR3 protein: CASSPGLAGEQYF; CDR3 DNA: TGCGCCAGCAGCCCGGGACTAGCGGGCGAGCAGTACTTC
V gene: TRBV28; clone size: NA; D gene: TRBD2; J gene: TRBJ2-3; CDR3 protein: CASQSTSGPTDTQYF; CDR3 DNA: TGTGCCAGCCAATCCACTAGCGGCCCCACAGATACGCAGTATTTT
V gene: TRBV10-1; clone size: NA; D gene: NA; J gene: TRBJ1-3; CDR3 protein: CASSESGSSGNTIYF; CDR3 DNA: TGCGCCAGCAGTGAGTCGGGGAGCTCTGGAAACACCATATATTTT
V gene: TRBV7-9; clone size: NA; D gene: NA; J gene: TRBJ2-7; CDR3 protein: CASSLDSGPPEQYF; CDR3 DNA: TGTGCCAGCAGCTTAGATAGCGGTCCCCCCGAGCAGTACTTC
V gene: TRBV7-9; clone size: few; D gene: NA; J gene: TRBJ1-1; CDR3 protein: CASSLGPEQGNTEAFF; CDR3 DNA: TGTGCCAGCAGCTTAGGGCCCGAACAGGGGAACACTGAAGCTTTCTTT
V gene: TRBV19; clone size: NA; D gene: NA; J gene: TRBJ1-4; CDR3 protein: CASRVTSTNEKLFF; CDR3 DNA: TGTGCCAGTAGGGTCACCTCAACTAATGAAAAACTGTTTTTT